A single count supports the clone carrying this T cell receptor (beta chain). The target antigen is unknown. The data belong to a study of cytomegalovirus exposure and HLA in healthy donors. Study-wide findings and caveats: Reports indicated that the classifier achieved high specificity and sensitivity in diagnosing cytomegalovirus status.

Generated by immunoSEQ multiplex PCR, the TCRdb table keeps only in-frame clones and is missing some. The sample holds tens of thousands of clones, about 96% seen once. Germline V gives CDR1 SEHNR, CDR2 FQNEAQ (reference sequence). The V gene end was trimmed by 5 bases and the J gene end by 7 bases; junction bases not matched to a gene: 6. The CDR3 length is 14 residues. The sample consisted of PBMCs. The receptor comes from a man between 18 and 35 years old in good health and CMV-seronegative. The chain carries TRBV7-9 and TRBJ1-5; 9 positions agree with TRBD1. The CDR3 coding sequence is TGTGCCAGCAGCGCTACAGGGGGCGAGCAGCCCCAGCATTTT. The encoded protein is CASSATGGEQPQHF.